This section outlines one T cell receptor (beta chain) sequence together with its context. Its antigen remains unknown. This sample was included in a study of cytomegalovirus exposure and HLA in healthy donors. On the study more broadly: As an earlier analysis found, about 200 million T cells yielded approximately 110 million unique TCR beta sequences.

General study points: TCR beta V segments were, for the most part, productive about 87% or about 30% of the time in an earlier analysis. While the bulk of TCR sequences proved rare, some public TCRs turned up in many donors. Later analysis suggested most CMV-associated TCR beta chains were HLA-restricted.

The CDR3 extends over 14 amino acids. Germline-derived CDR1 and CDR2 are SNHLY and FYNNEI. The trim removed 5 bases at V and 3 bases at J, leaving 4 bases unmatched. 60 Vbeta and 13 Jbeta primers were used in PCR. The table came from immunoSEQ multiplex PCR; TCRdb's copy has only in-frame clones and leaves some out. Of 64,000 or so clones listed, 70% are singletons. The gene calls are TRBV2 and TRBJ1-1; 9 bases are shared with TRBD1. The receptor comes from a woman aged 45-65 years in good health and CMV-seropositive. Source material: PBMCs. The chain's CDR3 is CASSLDRGYTEAFF. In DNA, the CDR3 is TGTGCCAGCAGTTTGGACAGGGGATACACTGAAGCTTTCTTT.